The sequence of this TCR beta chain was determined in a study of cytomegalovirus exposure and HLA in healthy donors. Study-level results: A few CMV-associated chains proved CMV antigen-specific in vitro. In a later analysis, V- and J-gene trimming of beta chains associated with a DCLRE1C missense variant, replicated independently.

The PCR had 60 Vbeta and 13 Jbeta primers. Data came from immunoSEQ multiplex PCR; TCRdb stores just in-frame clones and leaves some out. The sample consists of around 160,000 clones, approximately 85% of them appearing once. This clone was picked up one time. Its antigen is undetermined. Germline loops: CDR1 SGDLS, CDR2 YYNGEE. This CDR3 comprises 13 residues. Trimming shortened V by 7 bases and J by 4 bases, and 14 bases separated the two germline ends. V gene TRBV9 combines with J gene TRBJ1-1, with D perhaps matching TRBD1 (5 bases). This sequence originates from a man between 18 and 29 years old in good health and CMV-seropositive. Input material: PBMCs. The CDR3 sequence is CASGGVFGTEAFF. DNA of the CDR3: TGTGCCAGCGGAGGGGTGTTCGGCACTGAAGCTTTCTTT.